Sequencing of this T cell receptor (beta chain) was carried out in a study of blood T cell repertoires in COVID-19. The authors' processing: Using reference gene primer amplification, nucleated cell counts were estimated. The assay was immunoSEQ multiplex PCR, and TCRdb's table has in-frame clones only and misses some. That table is the source of V, J and clone size, and D and trimming were worked out from the DNA. The sample has 100,000 to 150,000 clones, under 90% seen once; the top ten hold 3.9%. The ends lost 7 bases at V and 1 base at J; junction bases unmatched: 8. This CDR3 contains 15 residues. Per germline, CDR1 LNHDA and CDR2 SQIVND (reference sequence).

The receptor was derived from a man aged 55 to 69 with acute or convalescent COVID-19. The sequenced sample consisted of peripheral blood. This chain joins TRBV19 and TRBJ1-1, with 8 bases identical to TRBD1. CDR3 sequence: CASMLQGVGNTEAFF. The CDR3 DNA sequence: TGTGCCAGTATGCTACAGGGGGTCGGGAACACTGAAGCTTTCTTT.